What follows are 10 T cell receptor beta chains derived from one specimen sequenced in a study of neoadjuvant nivolumab and ipilimumab in lung cancer. Sequencing used immunoSEQ multiplex PCR; TCRdb keeps in-frame clones, though not all of them. The sample carries over 8,500 clones, approximately 80% recorded once. This sample comprised tumor tissue, obtained after neoadjuvant nivolumab, alone or with ipilimumab, at or shortly before surgery. All receptors derive from an adult with non-small cell lung cancer. Some clones in this sample may be carry-over from other donors' samples.

The J gene is TRBJ1-1, the V gene TRBV30, with D unclear. The length of the CDR3 is 14 residues. From germline, CDR1 is GTSNPN and CDR2 SVGIG (reference sequence). Trimming shortened V by 0 bases and J by 6 bases, and 14 bases separated the two germline ends. CDR3 amino acids: CAWSVGAWVAEAFF. CDR3 sequence (DNA): TGTGCCTGGAGTGTAGGAGCCTGGGTCGCTGAAGCTTTCTTT. Filled out from reference TRBV30 and TRBJ1-1, the complete variable domain reads SQTIHQWPATLVQPVGSPLSLECTVEGTSNPNLYWYRQAAGRGLQLLFYSVGIGQISSEVPQNLSASRPQDRQFILSSKKLLLSDSGFYLCAWSVGAWVAEAFFGQGTRLTVV.

The chain links TRBV7-3 to TRBJ1-5; possible D gene TRBD1, 5 bases. V was trimmed by 11 bases and J by 4 bases, leaving 15 bases between them. The CDR3 is 13 amino acids. The germline V gene has CDR1 SGHTA and CDR2 FQGTGA. This CDR3 reads CARRDRLNQPQHF. CDR3 nucleotides: TGTGCCCGTCGAGACAGACTAAATCAGCCCCAGCATTTT.

This clone was seen only a few times. The rearrangement links TRBV13 to TRBJ1-3, with a tentative D call TRBD1 (5 bases). The germline CDR1 and CDR2 sequences are PRHDT and FYEKMQ (reference sequence). Trimming pared 5 bases from V and 3 bases from J, leaving 20 bases between. This CDR3 has 17 residues. The CDR3 nucleotides are TGTGCCAGCAGCCTTCGGACGGGGGTAGTAGGTGGAAACACCATATATTTT. It codes for CASSLRTGVVGGNTIYF. Drawing the rest from reference TRBV13 and TRBJ1-3, the complete variable domain is AAGVIQSPRHLIKEKRETATLKCYPIPRHDTVYWYQQGPGQDPQFLISFYEKMQSDKGSIPDRFSAQQFSDYHSELNMSSLELGDSALYFCASSLRTGVVGGNTIYFGEGSWLTVV.

This chain links TRBV11-2 with TRBJ2-3, with 13 positions matching TRBD2. There are 17 residues in the CDR3. The trim removed 5 bases at V and 3 bases at J, leaving 8 bases unmatched. Germline V CDR1 and CDR2: SGHAT, FQNNGV. The CDR3 here is CASSSTGTSGETDTQYF. CDR3 in DNA: TGTGCCAGCAGCAGTACGGGGACTAGCGGGGAGACAGATACGCAGTATTTT.

The CDR3 loop reads CASSLQQGSLFF. As DNA, the CDR3 is TGTGCCAGCAGCCTACAACAGGGGTCACTGTTTTTT. The chain carries TRBV7-9 and TRBJ1-4; 7 bases are shared with TRBD1. Looked up from germline, CDR1 is SEHNR and CDR2 is FQNEAQ (reference sequence). The CDR3 consists of 12 residues. Trimming cost V 5 bases and J 13 bases; bases outside gene matches: 7.

This chain connects TRBV18 to TRBJ2-7, with D possibly being TRBD1 (6 bases). V was pared by 4 bases and J by 1 base, with 20 bases between. CDR1 is KGHSH, CDR2 LQKENI, per germline. CDR3 length equals 17 residues. In nucleotides, the CDR3 is TGTGCCAGCTCACTATTTTACGTGGGGGCTTCATCCTACGAGCAGTACTTC. It is translated as CASSLFYVGASSYEQYF.

The chain links TRBV4-3 to TRBJ1-5, with no clear D. The CDR3 runs to 15 residues. V lost 0 bases and J lost 5, with 11 bases in between. Germline assignment: CDR1 LGHNA and CDR2 YSLEER. The CDR3 region is CASSQEVVGYQPQHF. CDR3 sequence (DNA): TGCGCCAGCAGCCAAGAAGTAGTGGGTTATCAGCCCCAGCATTTT.

This clone was detected a few times. V gene TRBV6-5 combines with J gene TRBJ1-1; D unclear. The CDR3 has 14 residues. Trimming shortened V by 4 bases and J by 1 base, and 10 bases separated the two germline ends. From germline, CDR1 is MNHEY and CDR2 SVGAGI. CDR3 sequence (DNA): TGTGCCAGCAGTTCGAGGACGGGGAACACTGAAGCTTTCTTT. Translation: CASSSRTGNTEAFF.

This rearrangement joins TRBV5-6 to TRBJ1-2, with a weak D call TRBD1 (5 bases). This CDR3 contains 15 residues. CDR1 and CDR2 (germline): SGHDT, YYEEEE. V was cut by 4 bases and J by 2 bases, with 15 bases left in between. CDR3 bases: TGTGCCAGCAGCGTCCCGGGAGGGGCCAACTATGGCTACACCTTC. Translated, it gives CASSVPGGANYGYTF.

The chain carries TRBV6-5 and TRBJ2-7; the match to TRBD1 covers 7 bases. Germline CDR1 MNHEY, CDR2 SVGAGI. The CDR3 runs 13 residues. The V gene end was trimmed by 6 bases and the J gene end by 2 bases; junction bases not matched to a gene: 4. The CDR3, as DNA: TGTGCCAGCAGCAGGACAGGTACCTACGAGCAGTACTTC. Translation gives CASSRTGTYEQYF.